The 29 T cell receptor beta chains below come from one sample, sequenced in a study of human T cells and chemical hapten exposure. Regarding time point: pre-sensitization, week 0. Treatment here: therapeutic diphenylcyclopropenone sensitization with weekly scalp DPC. TCRdb re-called the RACE reads with MiXCR, one entry per CDR3 protein. The sample carries over 300,000 distinct CDR3 sequences, less than 6.5% recorded once. The sequences come from whole blood, collected in connection with sensitization to the hapten diphenylcyclopropenone (DPC). These TCRs come from a woman between 50 and 59 years old with alopecia areata. Some clones in this sample may be carry-over from other donors' samples.

This clonotype has at least ten counts. The chain links TRBV6-2 or TRBV6-3 to TRBJ1-6, with 8 bases matching TRBD1. Germline values: CDR1 MNHEY, CDR2 SVGEGT. Trimming at V came to 7 bases and at J to 7 bases, leaving 15 bases not matched to a gene. The CDR3 runs 17 residues. For the CDR3, the DNA is TGTGCCAGCACCTCGATCTCCCAGGGGGCCAGGAATTCACCCCTCCACTTT. This encodes CASTSISQGARNSPLHF.

This sequence joins TRBV3-1 and TRBJ1-1; perhaps TRBD1 as D (6 bases). Trimming took off 4 bases at V and 1 base at J, with 10 bases between the two ends. CDR1 is LGHDT, CDR2 YNNKEL, per germline (reference sequence). This CDR3 region has 14 residues. The CDR3 sequence: CASSRQQGNTEAFF. Written as DNA, the CDR3 is TGTGCCAGCAGCCGGCAACAGGGGAACACTGAAGCTTTCTTT.

This clonotype appeared a few times. The chain combines TRBV7-8 with TRBJ1-2; a weak D match, TRBD1 (6 bases). The CDR3 has 16 amino acids. V was trimmed by 1 base and J by 3 bases, leaving 15 bases between them. Germline-derived CDR1 and CDR2 are SGHVS and FQNEAQ. CDR3: CASSLGEGVPDYGYTF. DNA of the CDR3: TGTGCCAGCAGCTTAGGAGAGGGGGTCCCGGACTATGGCTACACCTTC.

This clonotype was observed many times. The V call is TRBV29-1, the J call TRBJ1-4; the D gene is possibly TRBD1 (5 bases). From germline, CDR1 is SQVTM and CDR2 ANQGSEA. Deletions cut 2 bases from V and 6 bases from J, with 10 bases between. The CDR3 runs to 13 residues. DNA of the CDR3: TGCAGCGTTGAAACCGGGGGGTATGAAAAACTGTTTTTT. Amino acids: CSVETGGYEKLFF.

The V call is TRBV7-3, the J call TRBJ2-1; D is unclear. Germline CDR1 is SGHTA and CDR2 is FQGTGA. The V end was cut by 7 bases, the J end by 6 bases, with 10 bases between. The CDR3 is 12 amino acids. CDR3 loop: CASKGSGNEQFF. CDR3 nucleotides: TGTGCCAGCAAGGGCAGTGGCAATGAGCAGTTCTTC.

This clonotype was detected many times. V and J are TRBV7-8 and TRBJ2-3, with D unclear. Germline CDR1 SGHVS, CDR2 FQNEAQ. V lost 5 bases and J 2 bases, leaving 14 bases between the germline ends. This CDR3 region has 15 residues. CDR3 residues: CASSPLGIITDTQYF. Written as DNA, the CDR3 is TGTGCCAGCAGCCCCTTGGGGATCATCACAGATACGCAGTATTTT.

The chain is built from TRBV9 and TRBJ2-3, with a possible D match to TRBD2 (6 bases). Trimming removed 0 bases from V and 2 bases from J, with 10 bases in between. The germline CDR1 and CDR2 sequences are SGDLS and YYNGEE. CDR3 size: 15 residues. The CDR3 region is CASSVAGLPTDTQYF. For the CDR3, the DNA is TGTGCCAGCAGCGTAGCCGGACTACCCACAGATACGCAGTATTTT.

This clonotype was seen ten or more times. The V gene is TRBV5-6, the J gene TRBJ2-5, with 7 bases matching TRBD2. The CDR3 totals 14 residues. Trimming took 4 bases from V and 2 from J; bases not matched to a gene: 5. Per the germline V gene, CDR1 is SGHDT and CDR2 is YYEEEE. The CDR3 DNA sequence: TGTGCCAGCAGCCCGCTAGCGGAGCAAGAGACCCAGTACTTC. This codes for CASSPLAEQETQYF.

This clonotype was seen ten or more times. CDR3 loop: CAASTGELFF. For the CDR3, the DNA is TGTGCCGCCAGCACCGGGGAGCTGTTTTTT. The chain links TRBV7-9 to TRBJ2-2; D unclear. The CDR3 is 10 amino acids. Germline CDR1 SEHNR, CDR2 FQNEAQ (reference sequence). V was cut by 11 bases and J by 4 bases, with 5 bases left in between.

This clonotype appeared many times. The V call is TRBV5-1, the J call TRBJ2-3, with a weak D call TRBD2 (6 bases). V dropped 5 bases and J dropped 4 bases, with 11 bases sitting between them. Germline V gives CDR1 SGHRS, CDR2 YFSETQ. This CDR3 has 13 residues. CDR3 loop: CASRNGGPDTQYF. CDR3 nucleotide sequence: TGCGCCAGCAGAAACGGGGGACCAGATACGCAGTATTTT.

This clonotype was detected ten times or more. This chain connects TRBV12-3 or TRBV12-4 to TRBJ1-2; 7 nucleotides match TRBD1. CDR3 length: 13 residues. The trim removed 7 bases at V and 4 bases at J, leaving 6 bases unmatched. CDR3 region: CASTMTGSYGYTF. Written as DNA, the CDR3 is TGTGCCAGCACCATGACAGGGAGCTATGGCTACACCTTC.

This clonotype has ten or more counts. This chain joins TRBV2 and TRBJ1-5, with 11 nucleotides matching TRBD1. Germline V gene data show CDR1 as SNHLY and CDR2 as FYNNEI. J gave up 2 bases and V 2 bases, and 8 bases lay outside the gene matches. This CDR3 region has 18 residues. CDR3 residues: CASSERDRGLLGNQPQHF. The CDR3 bases are TGTGCCAGCAGTGAACGGGACAGGGGGTTATTGGGCAATCAGCCCCAGCATTTT.

This clonotype was detected only a few times. This chain uses TRBV20-1 with TRBJ1-1; TRBD1 is a possible D gene (6 bases). The V end was cut by 5 bases, the J end by 0 bases, with 10 bases between. The CDR3 consists of 13 residues. Germline V CDR1 and CDR2: DFQATT, SNEGSKA (reference sequence). DNA of the CDR3: TGCAGTGCTCCGACAGGACTGAACACTGAAGCTTTCTTT. Protein sequence: CSAPTGLNTEAFF.

This clonotype occurred many times. One end of the junction does not line up with germline, which may come from a read error. The genes are TRBV6-2 or TRBV6-3 and TRBJ2-3, with 10 bases identical to TRBD2. The CDR3 is made up of 17 amino acids. Germline V gives CDR1 MNHEY, CDR2 SVGEGT. CDR3 nucleotide sequence: TGTACCAGCAGTTACGGATCTAGCGGGAGTGGTCCAGATACGCAGTATTTT. It translates to CTSSYGSSGSGPDTQYF.

Many counts were recorded for this clonotype. V usage is TRBV12-3 or TRBV12-4 and J usage is TRBJ2-3, with no clear D. V was shortened by 8 bases and J by 10 bases, with 4 bases between the two germline ends. This CDR3 comprises 8 residues. The CDR3 reads CASGSQYF. CDR3 bases: TGTGCCAGCGGGTCGCAGTATTTT.

This clonotype appeared many times. This CDR3 is CSAGPLLSDTQYF. CDR3 nucleotide sequence: TGCAGTGCCGGTCCGCTGCTGTCAGATACGCAGTATTTT. This chain uses TRBV20-1 with TRBJ2-3, with unresolved D. Between the trimmed V and J ends, which lost 6 bases and 4 bases, there was a span of 14 bases. From germline, CDR1 is DFQATT and CDR2 SNEGSKA (reference sequence). The length of the CDR3 is 13 residues.

CDR3 sequence reads: CASSPGRGVGTEAFF. The CDR3 DNA follows: TGTGCCAGCAGCCCAGGTAGGGGTGTAGGAACTGAAGCTTTCTTT. The genes are TRBV3-1 and TRBJ1-1, with D perhaps TRBD1 (5 bases). The CDR3 runs 15 residues. Per the germline V gene, CDR1 is LGHDT and CDR2 is YNNKEL (reference sequence). V lost 4 bases to trimming and J lost 5 bases, with 17 bases between them.

This clonotype was observed a handful of times. The rearrangement uses TRBV28 and TRBJ2-1; the D is unclear. Germline-derived CDR1 and CDR2 are MDHEN and SYDVKM. The ends were cut back, 5 bases at V and 0 bases at J, with 14 bases in the middle. This CDR3 contains 16 residues. The CDR3 DNA reads TGTGCCAGCAGTACTACATCGGGCCTCTCCTACAATGAGCAGTTCTTC. Translation: CASSTTSGLSYNEQFF.

The V gene is TRBV6-2 or TRBV6-3, the J gene TRBJ2-1; no reliable D call. This CDR3 has 14 amino acids. Germline CDR1 is MNHEY and CDR2 is SVGEGT. Trimming took 7 bases from V and 5 from J, leaving 15 bases between them. The CDR3 spells CASISRPGNNEQFF. The CDR3 bases are TGTGCCAGCATCAGTAGGCCAGGAAACAATGAGCAGTTCTTC.

This clonotype has a handful of counts. DNA for the CDR3: TGCAGCGTTGTGCCTAGGGGACAGGGGTTGACGGCTTTCTTT. Translation gives CSVVPRGQGLTAFF. The rearrangement links TRBV29-1 to TRBJ1-1; 10 bases line up with TRBD1. The V segment lost 4 bases and the J segment 11 bases; nucleotides outside the gene matches: 13. Germline V gene data show CDR1 as SQVTM and CDR2 as ANQGSEA. This CDR3 region has 14 residues.

This sequence joins TRBV19 and TRBJ2-5; TRBD1 agrees at 8 bases. The CDR3 contains 13 residues. J gave up 5 bases and V 4 bases, and 3 bases lay outside the gene matches. From germline, CDR1 is LNHDA and CDR2 SQIVND (reference sequence). The CDR3 nucleotides are TGTGCCAGTAGTAAGGACAGGGACGAGACCCAGTACTTC. Translating gives CASSKDRDETQYF.

This clonotype was found a few times. The chain has TRBV29-1 and TRBJ2-5; D is perhaps TRBD2 (6 bases). The CDR3 has 13 amino acids. The ends were cut back, 5 bases at V and 4 bases at J, with 14 bases in the middle. Germline V gene lookup returns CDR1 SQVTM and CDR2 ANQGSEA. DNA of the CDR3: TGCAGCGTTACGTGGGGAGGAAGAGAGACCCAGTACTTC. Translated, it gives CSVTWGGRETQYF.

This clonotype was seen many times. This chain links TRBV5-5 with TRBJ2-3; possibly TRBD1 or TRBD2 for D (6 bases each). The germline V and J ends were trimmed by 1 base and 2 bases, with 11 bases remaining between them. There are 15 residues in the CDR3. Per germline, CDR1 SGHKS and CDR2 YYEKEE (reference sequence). The CDR3 sequence is CASSLWGADTDTQYF. The CDR3 region has the DNA TGTGCCAGCAGCTTGTGGGGGGCTGACACAGATACGCAGTATTTT.

Turning to this clonotype: A much larger clone differs by one base, so this may be a read error. The chain is built from TRBV7-9 and TRBJ2-3, with 10 bases aligning to TRBD2. Germline V gene lookup returns CDR1 SEHNR and CDR2 FQNEAQ (reference sequence). The CDR3 length is 15 residues. CDR3 region: CASTGGLAATDTQCF. As DNA, the CDR3 is TGTGCCAGCACTGGCGGACTAGCGGCAACAGATACGCAGTGTTTT.

This rearrangement joins TRBV6-6 to TRBJ1-4; no reliable D call. The ends were cut back, 4 bases at V and 2 bases at J, with 8 bases in the middle. Germline CDR1 is MNHNY and CDR2 is SVGAGI (reference sequence). The CDR3 loop spans 14 amino acids. The CDR3 region is CASSLAVTNEKLFF. As DNA, the CDR3 is TGTGCCAGCAGTTTGGCCGTCACTAATGAAAAACTGTTTTTT.

This clonotype was counted at least ten times. This chain connects TRBV3-1 to TRBJ2-1; 8 bases are a match to TRBD2. The CDR3 contains 13 residues. CDR1 LGHDT and CDR2 YNNKEL come from the germline V gene (reference sequence). The junction had 9 bases not matched to a gene; V was cut back by 8 bases and J by 9 bases. CDR3 sequence reads: CASPQPSGSEQFF. The CDR3 coding sequence is TGTGCCAGCCCTCAGCCCAGCGGGAGTGAGCAGTTCTTC.

This clonotype was picked up a small number of times. V gene TRBV27 combines with J gene TRBJ2-4; 10 nucleotides match TRBD1. This CDR3 spans 14 amino acids. Looked up from germline, CDR1 is MNHEY and CDR2 is SMNVEV (reference sequence). V lost 5 bases to trimming and J lost 7 bases; unmatched junction nucleotides: 5. As DNA, the CDR3 is TGTGCCAGCAGTCCGGGACAGGGGATGAACATTCAGTACTTC. Translated: CASSPGQGMNIQYF.

This clonotype was seen more than once but under ten times. The genes are TRBV5-4 and TRBJ2-1, with TRBD2 matching 10 bases. Germline V gene lookup returns CDR1 SGHNT and CDR2 YYREEE (reference sequence). Trimming cost V 2 bases and J 10 bases; bases outside gene matches: 12. The CDR3 has 16 amino acids. CDR3 region: CASSFSSGSALGEQFF. The CDR3, as DNA: TGTGCCAGCAGCTTCTCTAGCGGGAGTGCGTTGGGGGAGCAGTTCTTC.

The gene calls are TRBV7-2 and TRBJ1-3; 7 nucleotides align to TRBD1. The J segment lost 0 bases and the V segment lost 5 bases, leaving 16 bases of the junction unmatched. This CDR3 has 19 amino acids. Germline CDR1 reads SGHTA; CDR2 reads FQGNSA. As DNA, the CDR3 is TGTGCCAGCAGCACCCCGAAGGGGACAGACTCCTACTCTGGAAACACCATATATTTT. Its protein product is CASSTPKGTDSYSGNTIYF.